This T cell receptor beta chain was sequenced in a study of cytomegalovirus exposure and HLA in healthy donors. At the level of the study: The Caucasian-associated ancestry cluster contained 81% of the 300 to 450 genotyped donors.

To note about this clone: One junction end does not reproduce the germline sequence, and a read error may be involved.

The PCR made use of 60 Vbeta and 13 Jbeta primers. TCRdb's table, derived via immunoSEQ multiplex PCR, lists solely in-frame clones and lacks some. The sample lists 85,000 to 130,000 clones, approximately 85% occurring once. Germline values: CDR1 MNHEY, CDR2 SVGAGI. This CDR3 spans 11 amino acids. The TCR comes from a man aged 50 or older in good health and CMV-seronegative. The chain employs TRBV6-5 and TRBJ1-2; tentatively, D is TRBD1 (5 bases). The specimen sequenced was PBMCs. This CDR3 is CASSEGLRQHF. Here the CDR3 DNA reads TGTGCCAGCAGTGAAGGTCTTAGACAGCACTTC.